This T cell receptor beta chain stems from a study of STAT5B mutations in CD4+ large granular lymphocyte leukemia. A word on this clone: Its antigen is currently unknown.

The CDR3 is made up of 14 amino acids. V was shortened by 3 bases and J by 1 base, with 10 bases between the two germline ends. The germline V gene encodes CDR1 SGHNT and CDR2 YYREEE (reference sequence). Padova, Helsinki and Shinshu hematology units supplied the CD4+ T-LGLL patients. This was a survey-level run. Assay: immunoSEQ multiplex PCR; the TCRdb copy retains only in-frame clones and omits some. The sample has roughly 1,400 clones; around 80% are singletons. Findings of the study overall: 8/27 top patient clones versus 2/35 control clones were TRBV06-family.

The sequence derives from a man aged 65 to 79 with CD4+ T-cell large granular lymphocyte leukemia. This chain links TRBV5-4 with TRBJ1-2; D call uncertain. Input material: PBMCs. CDR3 in amino acids: CASSYEVLNYGYTF. DNA of the CDR3: TGTGCCAGCAGCTACGAGGTCCTTAACTATGGCTACACCTTC.